This passage covers 15 T cell receptor beta chains from one sample sequenced in a study of T-cell reconstitution after alpha-beta-depleted transplantation in children (dated by TCRdb to about 2016). According to the study, the label for this sample's treatment or condition signals: allogeneic hematopoietic cell transplantation with graft depleted of TCRalphabeta T cells and CD19 B cells. The protocol used for the library was PCR. The sequencer was an Illumina HiSeq 2500. TCR libraries were prepared with molecular barcoding, using unique molecular identifiers to normalize TCRbeta repertoire quantification. Using fastp trimming at Q25 and MiXCR clonotype assembly, TCRdb reanalyzed the public sequencing data and kept in-frame beta chains. Entries are consolidated by CDR3 protein sequence, retaining the most common genes and DNA. This sample gives about 400,000 distinct CDR3 sequences in total; 15% to 20% of them show up just once. The ten largest clones represent 25% to 35% of the sample.

Sample: PBMCs, mostly from graft donor cells, taken 360 days after TCRalphabeta/CD19-depleted stem cell transplant. These receptors were collected from a boy in the first two years of life who had a stem cell transplant for Wiskott-Aldrich syndrome, so the T cells may come from the graft donor.

The gene calls are TRBV21-1 and TRBJ2-1; the table's D gene call, TRBD2, was not cross checked with the DNA. TRBV21-1 is termed a pseudogene. This CDR3 region has 16 residues. CDR3 loop: CASIEIAGGPLNEQFF. DNA of the CDR3: TGTGCCAGCATCGAGATAGCGGGAGGGCCGCTCAATGAGCAGTTCTTC.

This sequence joins TRBV29-1 and TRBJ1-3; no definite D call. Germline V gene data show CDR1 as SQVTM and CDR2 as ANQGSEA. There are 13 residues in the CDR3. The germline V and J ends were trimmed by 5 bases and 0 bases, with 8 bases remaining between them. CDR3: CSVFLSSGNTIYF. In DNA, the CDR3 is TGCAGCGTTTTCCTAAGCTCTGGAAACACCATATATTTT.

J is TRBJ2-2 and V is TRBV2, with 8 bases identical to TRBD2. There are 14 residues in the CDR3. Germline V gene data show CDR1 as SNHLY and CDR2 as FYNNEI. The V gene end was trimmed by 6 bases and the J gene end by 6 bases; junction bases not matched to a gene: 6. The CDR3 sequence is CASRTFGGAGELFF. DNA of the CDR3: TGTGCCAGCAGAACCTTCGGGGGGGCCGGGGAGCTGTTTTTT.

The chain recombines TRBV20-1 with TRBJ2-3; the D gene is possibly TRBD2 (5 bases). Germline loops: CDR1 DFQATT, CDR2 SNEGSKA (reference sequence). V was pared by 6 bases and J by 4 bases, with 20 bases between. There are 15 residues in the CDR3. The CDR3 DNA reads as TGCAGTGCCGGAAAGTGGGGAGCGGAAGCAGATACGCAGTATTTT. Amino acids: CSAGKWGAEADTQYF.

The rearrangement uses TRBV6-6 and TRBJ1-2; D unresolved. Germline V CDR1 and CDR2: MNHNY, SVGAGI (reference sequence). Trimming removed 2 bases at V and 6 bases at J, with 7 bases between. This CDR3 spans 12 amino acids. CDR3 DNA sequence: TGTGCCAGCAGTTACAGGTTGGATGGCTACACCTTC. It encodes CASSYRLDGYTF.

V is TRBV11-2 and J is TRBJ2-2; 14 bases match TRBD2. The germline gives CDR1 SGHAT, CDR2 FQNNGV. Unmatched junction bases numbered 7, after V lost 5 bases and J lost 2 bases. The CDR3 runs to 18 residues. CDR3: CASSPGLAGGRNTGELFF. The CDR3 DNA sequence: TGTGCCAGCAGCCCTGGACTAGCGGGGGGTAGAAACACCGGGGAGCTGTTTTTT.

This clonotype was observed once. CDR3 loop: CASSQASGPKTQYF. The CDR3 region has the DNA TGTGCCAGCAGCCAAGCAAGCGGCCCTAAGACCCAGTACTTC. The chain uses TRBV3-1 and TRBJ2-5; TRBD2 is a possible D gene (5 bases). CDR1 and CDR2 from the germline V gene are LGHDT and YNNKEL (reference sequence). Trimming left V 1 base short and J 6 bases short, with 12 bases between. CDR3 length: 14 amino acids.

The chain carries TRBV2 and TRBJ1-5; 7 positions match TRBD1. With 1 base clipped from V and 0 bases from J, the junction kept 3 bases outside the gene matches. The CDR3 has 16 amino acids. CDR1 is SNHLY and CDR2 is FYNNEI in the germline V gene. The CDR3 region has the DNA TGTGCCAGCAGTGAAGGGGGACAGCTTAGCAATCAGCCCCAGCATTTT. Protein: CASSEGGQLSNQPQHF.

The rearrangement joins TRBV12-3 or TRBV12-4 to TRBJ2-1, with no clear D. The V and J ends lost 2 bases and 1 base respectively, with 18 bases between them. The CDR3 is 18 residues long. The CDR3 nucleotides are TGTGCCAGCAGTTTAAGGTCATTTGGGTGGACGTCCTACAATGAGCAGTTCTTC. It codes for CASSLRSFGWTSYNEQFF.

V gene TRBV4-1 combines with J gene TRBJ1-5; weak D call: TRBD1 (5 bases). Trimming pared 1 base from V and 2 bases from J, leaving 21 bases between. Germline CDR1 is MGHRA and CDR2 is YSYEKL. The CDR3 has 19 amino acids. The CDR3 DNA sequence: TGCGCCAGCAGCCAAGCCAGGGTTCATTGGGGCAAGGGCAATCAGCCCCAGCATTTT. Its protein product is CASSQARVHWGKGNQPQHF.

CDR3 region: CASSLAGATGRETQYF. CDR3 nucleotides: TGTGCCAGCAGTTTAGCGGGGGCCACAGGACGAGAGACCCAGTACTTC. The chain employs TRBV12-3 or TRBV12-4 and TRBJ2-5, with D perhaps matching TRBD1 (6 bases). This CDR3 spans 16 amino acids. Trimming pared 0 bases from V and 4 bases from J, leaving 15 bases between.

This clonotype was observed a few times. The rearrangement links TRBV20-1 to TRBJ2-2; D not certain. The CDR3 contains 13 residues. Looked up from germline, CDR1 is DFQATT and CDR2 is SNEGSKA (reference sequence). V lost 6 bases, J lost 0 bases, and 8 bases lay in between. In DNA form, the CDR3 reads TGCAGTGCGACGGCTACGAACACCGGGGAGCTGTTTTTT. This gives the protein CSATATNTGELFF.

This clonotype appeared a few times. V and J are TRBV18 and TRBJ2-7; no clear D. The CDR3 length is 13 residues. Germline V lookup: CDR1 KGHSH, CDR2 LQKENI. V shed 2 bases and J shed 5 bases, with 10 bases lying between them. The CDR3 bases are TGTGCCAGCTCACCAAGATTAGGGAACGAGCAGTACTTC. It specifies CASSPRLGNEQYF.

This clonotype occurred a few times. The chain recombines TRBV2 with TRBJ1-4, with 10 bases fitting TRBD1. The germline gives CDR1 SNHLY, CDR2 FYNNEI. The CDR3 length is 15 residues. Losses at the gene ends were 3 bases for V and 8 bases for J; bases not matched to a gene: 6. The CDR3 nucleotides read TGTGCCAGCAGTGACCCCGGGACAGGGGAGGAAAAACTGTTTTTT. Amino acids: CASSDPGTGEEKLFF.

In this sample, this clonotype turned up a few times. This sequence joins TRBV2 and TRBJ2-1; 7 nucleotides align to TRBD2. There are 14 residues in the CDR3. Germline V gene data show CDR1 as SNHLY and CDR2 as FYNNEI. Unmatched junction bases numbered 2, after V lost 4 bases and J lost 2 bases. In nucleotides, the CDR3 is TGTGCCAGCAGTGGCGGGGGAACCTACAATGAGCAGTTCTTC. The encoded protein is CASSGGGTYNEQFF.